Here is one T cell receptor (beta chain) with its context. These data come from a study of control samples from healthy donors and cancer patients. Only in-frame clones appear in the TCRdb table, and some are missing; sequencing was by immunoSEQ multiplex PCR. The sample has some 130,000 clones, 92% seen once; the top ten hold approximately 11%. Sequencing was performed on blood. The source is a man aged 30-40 years in good health.

This chain's CDR3 is CASSHLFRGDEKLFF. Here the CDR3 DNA reads TGCGCCAGCAGCCATCTGTTCAGGGGTGATGAAAAACTGTTTTTT. J is TRBJ1-4 and V is TRBV4-1; TRBD1 might be the D (6 bases). Trimming left V 3 bases short and J 6 bases short, with 14 bases between. Per the germline V gene, CDR1 is MGHRA and CDR2 is YSYEKL. The CDR3 totals 15 residues.